The rows below give T cell receptor beta chains drawn from one sample of a study of blood T cell repertoires in COVID-19. Only in-frame clones appear in the TCRdb table, and some are missing; sequencing was by immunoSEQ multiplex PCR. This sample carries about 26,000 clones, roughly 94% of them seen once, and the ten largest clones take about 3.9%. The sample comprised peripheral blood. The source of these receptors is a human donor with active COVID-19. The donor label of this sample is uncertain. Both conserved end residues are part of each CDR3. D genes are given only for firm matches. Where a row states a size, it is once, few, many or the class of an expanded clone; other rows omit it.

D gene | J gene | CDR3 length | V gene | clone size | CDR3 DNA | CDR3 protein
TRBD2 | TRBJ2-7 | 13 | TRBV7-2 | once | TGTGCCAGCAGCACCGGGACTAGCGGTGGAGAGTACTTC | CASSTGTSGGEYF
NA | TRBJ1-1 | 13 | TRBV27 | NA | TGTGCCAGCAGTTTATTTCTCAGGGCAGCAGCTTTCTTT | CASSLFLRAAAFF
TRBD1 | TRBJ2-6 | 17 | TRBV25-1 | NA | TGTGCCAGCAGTGAAGGAGGGACAGGGTCTGGGGCCAACGTCCTGACTTTC | CASSEGGTGSGANVLTF
NA | TRBJ2-3 | 11 | TRBV21-1 | NA | TGTGCCAGCAGCTCCGGGAAGACGCAGTATTTT | CASSSGKTQYF
TRBD2 | TRBJ2-7 | 17 | TRBV6-1 | once | TGTGCCAGCAGTGAGACTAGCGGGATCGGGGCCTCCTACGAGCAGTACTTC | CASSETSGIGASYEQYF
TRBD2 | TRBJ2-2 | 16 | TRBV5-1 | NA | TGCGCCAGCAGATGGCTAGCGGGAGTTGACACCGGGGAGCTGTTTTTT | CASRWLAGVDTGELFF
TRBD1 | TRBJ2-7 | 14 | TRBV27 | NA | TGTGCCAGCAGTCCGGGACAGGGGGCTGTCGAGCAGTACTTC | CASSPGQGAVEQYF
TRBD2 | TRBJ2-1 | 14 | TRBV25-1 | NA | TGTGCCAGCAGTGTACTAGCGGGTAGGAATGAGCAGTTCTTC | CASSVLAGRNEQFF
NA | TRBJ2-7 | 19 | TRBV19 | few | TGTGCCAGTAGTATAGGTTTAGGTCGTTGGGGCCATGACTCCTACGAGCAGTACTTC | CASSIGLGRWGHDSYEQYF
TRBD1 | TRBJ2-7 | 12 | TRBV2 | NA | TGTGCCAGCAGGACAGGGGGCTACGAGCAGTACTTC | CASRTGGYEQYF
NA | TRBJ2-7 | 13 | TRBV6-2/TRBV6-3 | NA | TGTGCCAGCAGTTACCCCCCTATGTACGAGCAGTACTTC | CASSYPPMYEQYF
NA | TRBJ2-3 | 14 | TRBV11-3 | once | TGTGCCAGCACCTGGGGCGGAAGCACAGATACGCAGTATTTT | CASTWGGSTDTQYF
TRBD2 | TRBJ2-2 | 14 | TRBV19 | NA | TGTGCCCGTACCCTCGGGGGGGGGACCGGGGAGCTGTTTTTT | CARTLGGGTGELFF
NA | TRBJ2-4 | 12 | TRBV29-1 | NA | TGCAGCGTTTTACAGGGTCGCGACATTCAGTACTTC | CSVLQGRDIQYF
NA | TRBJ2-3 | 12 | TRBV3-1/TRBV3-2 | NA | TGTGCCAGCAGCCAAGTACTGCGTACGCAGTATTTT | CASSQVLRTQYF
TRBD1 | TRBJ1-6 | 15 | TRBV5-1 | NA | TGCGCCAGCAGCCTGGACAGGGGCCATAATTCACCCCTCCACTTT | CASSLDRGHNSPLHF
TRBD2 | TRBJ2-1 | 12 | TRBV24-1 | NA | TGTGCCACCAGTACTAGCGGAGATGAGCAGTTCTTC | CATSTSGDEQFF